This TCR beta chain emerged from a study of Ad26.COV2.S vaccination and SARS-CoV-2 variants. Study as a whole: In the COV1001 trial, the donor was in the Ad26.COV2.S arm.

The treatment was: about 20 received Ad26.COV2.S at low or high dose, single or two shots; about 5 received placebo; per-sample allocation not given. Samples analyzed were those drawn on day 63 after the first vaccine or placebo injection. Assay used: immunoSEQ multiplex PCR; TCRdb lists only in-frame clones, some missing. The data hold approximately 460,000 clones, with 89% observed a single time. This CDR3 spans 13 amino acids. V lost 7 bases and J 1 base, leaving 12 bases between the germline ends. The germline V gene encodes CDR1 SGHRS and CDR2 YFSETQ. The material sequenced was peripheral blood, taken in a trial of Ad26.COV2.S vaccine versus placebo. V gene TRBV5-1 combines with J gene TRBJ2-7; D perhaps matches TRBD2 (5 bases). This sequence was found in a person aged 18 to 59 who received the Ad26.COV2.S COVID-19 vaccine or a placebo. The CDR3, as DNA: TGCGCCAGCTCGTACCCGGGGTCCTACGAGCAGTACTTC. Protein: CASSYPGSYEQYF.